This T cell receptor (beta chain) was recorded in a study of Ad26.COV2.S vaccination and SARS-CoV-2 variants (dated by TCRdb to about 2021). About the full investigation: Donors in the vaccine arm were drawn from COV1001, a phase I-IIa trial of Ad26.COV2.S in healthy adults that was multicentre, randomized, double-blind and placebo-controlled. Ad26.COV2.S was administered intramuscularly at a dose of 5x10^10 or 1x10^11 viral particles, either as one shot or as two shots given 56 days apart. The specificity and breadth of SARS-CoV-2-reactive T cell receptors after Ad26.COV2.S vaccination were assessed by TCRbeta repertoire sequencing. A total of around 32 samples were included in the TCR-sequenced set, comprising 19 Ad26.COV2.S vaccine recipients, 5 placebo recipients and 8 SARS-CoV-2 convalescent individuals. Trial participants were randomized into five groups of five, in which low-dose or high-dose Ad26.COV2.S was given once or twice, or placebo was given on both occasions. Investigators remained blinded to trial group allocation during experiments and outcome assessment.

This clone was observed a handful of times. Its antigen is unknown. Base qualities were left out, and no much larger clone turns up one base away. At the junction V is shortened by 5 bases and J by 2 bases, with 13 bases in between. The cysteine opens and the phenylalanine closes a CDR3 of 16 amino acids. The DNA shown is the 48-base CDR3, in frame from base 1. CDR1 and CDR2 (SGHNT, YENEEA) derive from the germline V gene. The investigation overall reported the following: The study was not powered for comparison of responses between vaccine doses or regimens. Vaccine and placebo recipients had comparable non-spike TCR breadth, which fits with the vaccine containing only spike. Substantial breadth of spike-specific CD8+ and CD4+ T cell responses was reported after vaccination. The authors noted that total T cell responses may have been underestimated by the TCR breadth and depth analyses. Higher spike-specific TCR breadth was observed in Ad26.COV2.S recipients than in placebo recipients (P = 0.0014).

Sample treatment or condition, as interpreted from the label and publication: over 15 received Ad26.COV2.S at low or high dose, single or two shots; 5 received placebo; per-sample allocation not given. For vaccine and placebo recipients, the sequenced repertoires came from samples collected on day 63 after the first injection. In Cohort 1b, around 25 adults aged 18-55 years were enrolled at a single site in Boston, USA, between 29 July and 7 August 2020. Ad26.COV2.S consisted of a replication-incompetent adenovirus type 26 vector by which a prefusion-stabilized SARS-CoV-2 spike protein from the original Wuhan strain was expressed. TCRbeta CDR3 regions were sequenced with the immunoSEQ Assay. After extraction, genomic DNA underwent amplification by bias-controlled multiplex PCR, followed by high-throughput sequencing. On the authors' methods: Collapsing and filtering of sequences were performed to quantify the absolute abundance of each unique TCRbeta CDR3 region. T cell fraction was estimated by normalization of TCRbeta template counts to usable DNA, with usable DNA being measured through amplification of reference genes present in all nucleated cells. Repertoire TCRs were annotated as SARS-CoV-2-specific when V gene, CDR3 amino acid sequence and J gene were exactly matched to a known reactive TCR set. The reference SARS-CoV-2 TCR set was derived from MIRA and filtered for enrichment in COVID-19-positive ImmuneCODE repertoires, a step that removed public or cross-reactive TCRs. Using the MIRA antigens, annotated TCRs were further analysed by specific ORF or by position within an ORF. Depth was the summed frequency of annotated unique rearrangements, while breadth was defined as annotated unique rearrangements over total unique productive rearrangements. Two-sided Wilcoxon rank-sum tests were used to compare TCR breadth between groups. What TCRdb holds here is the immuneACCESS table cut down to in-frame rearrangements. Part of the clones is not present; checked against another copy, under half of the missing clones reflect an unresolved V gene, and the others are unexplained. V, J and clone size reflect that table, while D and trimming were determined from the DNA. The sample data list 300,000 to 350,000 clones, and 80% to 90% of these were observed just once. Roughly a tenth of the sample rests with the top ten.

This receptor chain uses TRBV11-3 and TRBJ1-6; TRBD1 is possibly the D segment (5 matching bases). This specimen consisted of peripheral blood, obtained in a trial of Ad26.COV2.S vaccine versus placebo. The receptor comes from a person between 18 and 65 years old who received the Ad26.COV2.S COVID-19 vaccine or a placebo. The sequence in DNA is TGTGCCAGCAGCACCGACAGAGAACCCTATAATTCACCCCTCCACTTT. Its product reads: CASSTDREPYNSPLHF.